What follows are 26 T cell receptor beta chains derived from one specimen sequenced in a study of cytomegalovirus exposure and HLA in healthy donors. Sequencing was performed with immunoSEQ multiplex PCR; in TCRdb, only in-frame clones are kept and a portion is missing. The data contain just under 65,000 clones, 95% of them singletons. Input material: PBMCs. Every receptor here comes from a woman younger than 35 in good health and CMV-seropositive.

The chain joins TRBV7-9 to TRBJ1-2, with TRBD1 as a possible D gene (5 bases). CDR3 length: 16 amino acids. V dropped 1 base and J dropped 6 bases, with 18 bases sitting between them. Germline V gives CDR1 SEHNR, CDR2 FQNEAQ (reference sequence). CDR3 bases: TGTGCCAGCAGCTTAGGGAGCCCTAACTGGGGGGATGGCTACACCTTC. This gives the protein CASSLGSPNWGDGYTF.

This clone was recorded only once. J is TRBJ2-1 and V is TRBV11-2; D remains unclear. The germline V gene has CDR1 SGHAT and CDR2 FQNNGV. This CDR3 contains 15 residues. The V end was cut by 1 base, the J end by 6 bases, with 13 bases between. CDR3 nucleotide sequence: TGTGCCAGCAGCTTAGGTATCGGAGCGTTCAATGAGCAGTTCTTC. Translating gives CASSLGIGAFNEQFF.

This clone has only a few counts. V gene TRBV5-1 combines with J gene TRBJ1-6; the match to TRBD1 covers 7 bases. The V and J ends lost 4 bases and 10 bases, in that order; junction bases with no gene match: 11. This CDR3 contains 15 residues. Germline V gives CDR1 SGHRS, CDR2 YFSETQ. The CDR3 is CASSLQTGNRSPLHF. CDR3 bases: TGCGCCAGCAGCCTACAGACAGGGAATCGCTCACCCCTCCACTTT. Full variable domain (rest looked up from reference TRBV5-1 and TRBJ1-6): KAGVTQTPRYLIKTRGQQVTLSCSPISGHRSVSWYQQTPGQGLQFLFEYFSETQRNKGNFPGRFSGRQFSNSRSEMNVSTLELGDSALYLCASSLQTGNRSPLHFGNGTRLTVT.

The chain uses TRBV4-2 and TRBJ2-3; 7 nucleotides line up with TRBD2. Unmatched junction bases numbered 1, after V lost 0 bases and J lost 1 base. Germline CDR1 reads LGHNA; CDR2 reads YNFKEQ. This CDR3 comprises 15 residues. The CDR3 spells CASSQEGGGTDTQYF. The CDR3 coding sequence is TGTGCCAGCAGCCAAGAGGGGGGGGGCACAGATACGCAGTATTTT.

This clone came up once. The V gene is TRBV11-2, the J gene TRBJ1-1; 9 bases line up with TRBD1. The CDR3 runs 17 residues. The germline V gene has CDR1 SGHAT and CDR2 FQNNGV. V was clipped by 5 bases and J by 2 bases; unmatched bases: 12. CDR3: CASSRNRGRAGNTEAFF. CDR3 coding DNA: TGTGCCAGCAGCCGAAACAGGGGGCGAGCCGGAAACACTGAAGCTTTCTTT.

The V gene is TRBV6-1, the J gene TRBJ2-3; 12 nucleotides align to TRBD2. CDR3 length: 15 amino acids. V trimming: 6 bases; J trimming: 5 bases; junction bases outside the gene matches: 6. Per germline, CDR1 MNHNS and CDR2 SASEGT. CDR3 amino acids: CASSSSGGAGDTQYF. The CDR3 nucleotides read TGTGCCAGCAGCTCTAGCGGGGGGGCTGGAGATACGCAGTATTTT.

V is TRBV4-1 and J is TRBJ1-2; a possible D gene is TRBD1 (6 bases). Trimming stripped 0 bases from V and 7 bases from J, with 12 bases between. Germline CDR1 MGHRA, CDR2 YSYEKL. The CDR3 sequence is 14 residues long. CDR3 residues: CASSQEHMGAGYTF. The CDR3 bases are TGCGCCAGCAGCCAAGAACACATGGGGGCTGGCTACACCTTC.

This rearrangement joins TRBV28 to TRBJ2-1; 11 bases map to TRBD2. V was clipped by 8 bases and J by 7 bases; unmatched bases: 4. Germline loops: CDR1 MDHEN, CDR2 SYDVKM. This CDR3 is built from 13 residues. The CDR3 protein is CASLAGGLNEQFF. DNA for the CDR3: TGTGCCAGCTTAGCGGGAGGGCTTAATGAGCAGTTCTTC.

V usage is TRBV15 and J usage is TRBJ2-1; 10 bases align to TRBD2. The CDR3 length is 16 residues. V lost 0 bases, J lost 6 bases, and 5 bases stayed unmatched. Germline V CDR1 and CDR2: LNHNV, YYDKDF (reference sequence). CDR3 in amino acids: CATSRDRTSGFNEQFF. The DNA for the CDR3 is TGTGCCACCAGCAGAGATAGGACTAGCGGATTCAATGAGCAGTTCTTC.

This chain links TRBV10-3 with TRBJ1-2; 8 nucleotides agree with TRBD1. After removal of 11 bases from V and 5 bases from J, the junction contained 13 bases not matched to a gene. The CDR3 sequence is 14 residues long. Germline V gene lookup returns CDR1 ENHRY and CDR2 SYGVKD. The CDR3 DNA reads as TGTGCCGCGGCAGGGGGCTCCAACTATTATGGCTACACCTTC. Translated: CAAAGGSNYYGYTF.

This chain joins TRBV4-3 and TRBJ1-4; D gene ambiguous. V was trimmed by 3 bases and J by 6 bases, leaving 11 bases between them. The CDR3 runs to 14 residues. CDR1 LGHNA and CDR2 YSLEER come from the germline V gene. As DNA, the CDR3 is TGCGCCAGCAGCCACATTCGGGAGGATGAAAAACTGTTTTTT. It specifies CASSHIREDEKLFF.

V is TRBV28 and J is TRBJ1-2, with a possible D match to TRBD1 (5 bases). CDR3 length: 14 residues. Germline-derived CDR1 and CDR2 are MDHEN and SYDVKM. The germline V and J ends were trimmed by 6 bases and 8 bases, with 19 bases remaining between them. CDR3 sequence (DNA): TGTGCCAGCAGCGGACTGGGGGGGGAGTTAGGCTACACCTTC. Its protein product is CASSGLGGELGYTF.

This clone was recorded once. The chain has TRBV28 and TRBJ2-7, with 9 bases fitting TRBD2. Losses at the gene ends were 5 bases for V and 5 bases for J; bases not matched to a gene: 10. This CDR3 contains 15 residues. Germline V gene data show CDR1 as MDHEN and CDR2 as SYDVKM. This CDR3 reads CASSLSGGGAHEQYF. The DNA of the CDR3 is TGTGCCAGCAGTCTCTCGGGCGGGGGGGCCCACGAGCAGTACTTC. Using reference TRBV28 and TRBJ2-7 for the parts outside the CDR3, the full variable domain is DVKVTQSSRYLVKRTGEKVFLECVQDMDHENMFWYRQDPGLGLRLIYFSYDVKMKEKGDIPEGYSVSREKKERFSLILESASTNQTSMYLCASSLSGGGAHEQYFGPGTRLTVT.

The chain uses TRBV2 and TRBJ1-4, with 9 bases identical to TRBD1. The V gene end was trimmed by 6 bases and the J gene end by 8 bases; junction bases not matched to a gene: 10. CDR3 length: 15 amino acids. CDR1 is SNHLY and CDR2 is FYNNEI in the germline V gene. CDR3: CASSDNRGPGEKLFF. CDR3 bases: TGTGCCAGCAGCGATAACAGGGGGCCTGGGGAAAAACTGTTTTTT. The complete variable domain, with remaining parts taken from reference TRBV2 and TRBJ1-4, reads EPEVTQTPSHQVTQMGQEVILRCVPISNHLYFYWYRQILGQKVEFLVSFYNNEISEKSEIFDDQFSVERPDGSNFTLKIRSTKLEDSAMYFCASSDNRGPGEKLFFGSGTQLSVL.

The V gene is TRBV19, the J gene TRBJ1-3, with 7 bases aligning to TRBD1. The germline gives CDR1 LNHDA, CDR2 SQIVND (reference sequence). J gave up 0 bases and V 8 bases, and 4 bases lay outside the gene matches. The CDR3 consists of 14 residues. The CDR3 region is CASLQGSSGNTIYF. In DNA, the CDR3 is TGTGCCAGTTTACAGGGGAGCTCTGGAAACACCATATATTTT.

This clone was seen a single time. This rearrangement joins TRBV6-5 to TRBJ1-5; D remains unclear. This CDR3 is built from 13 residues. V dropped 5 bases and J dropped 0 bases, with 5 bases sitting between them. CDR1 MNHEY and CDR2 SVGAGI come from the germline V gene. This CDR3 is CASSPTSNQPQHF. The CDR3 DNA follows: TGTGCCAGCAGTCCTACTAGCAATCAGCCCCAGCATTTT.

This CDR3 is CAISESNVIRGFHEAFF. DNA of the CDR3: TGTGCCATCAGTGAGTCGAATGTTATAAGGGGATTCCACGAAGCTTTCTTT. This sequence joins TRBV10-3 and TRBJ1-1, with D perhaps TRBD1 (5 bases). The CDR3 is 17 residues long. V lost 0 bases and J 8 bases, leaving 22 bases between the germline ends. The germline V gene encodes CDR1 ENHRY and CDR2 SYGVKD.

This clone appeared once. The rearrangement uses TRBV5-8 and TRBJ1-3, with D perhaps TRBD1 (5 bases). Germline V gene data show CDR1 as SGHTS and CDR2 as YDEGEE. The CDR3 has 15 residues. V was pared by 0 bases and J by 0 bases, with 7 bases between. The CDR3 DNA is TGTGCCAGCAGCTTGGGGGACTTCTCTGGAAACACCATATATTTT. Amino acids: CASSLGDFSGNTIYF.

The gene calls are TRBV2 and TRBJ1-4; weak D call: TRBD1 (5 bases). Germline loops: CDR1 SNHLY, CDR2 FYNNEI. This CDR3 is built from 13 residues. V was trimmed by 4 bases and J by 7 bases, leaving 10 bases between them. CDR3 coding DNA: TGTGCCAGCAGTGGAAAAAGGGGTGAAAAACTGTTTTTT. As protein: CASSGKRGEKLFF.

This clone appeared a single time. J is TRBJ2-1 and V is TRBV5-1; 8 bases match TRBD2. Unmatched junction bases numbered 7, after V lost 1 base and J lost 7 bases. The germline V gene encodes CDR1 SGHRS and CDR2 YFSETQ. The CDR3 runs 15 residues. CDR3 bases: TGCGCCAGCAGCTTGTGGGCGGGAGGTCAAAATGAGCAGTTCTTC. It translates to CASSLWAGGQNEQFF.

In nucleotides, the CDR3 is TGTGCCAGCAGTGAAGGTGTTCGTGGAGGGTTCTATGGCTACACCTTC. Amino acid sequence: CASSEGVRGGFYGYTF. This chain connects TRBV2 to TRBJ1-2; D not certain. In germline, CDR1 is SNHLY, CDR2 FYNNEI. Trimming took off 1 base at V and 4 bases at J, with 16 bases between the two ends. The CDR3 covers 16 residues.

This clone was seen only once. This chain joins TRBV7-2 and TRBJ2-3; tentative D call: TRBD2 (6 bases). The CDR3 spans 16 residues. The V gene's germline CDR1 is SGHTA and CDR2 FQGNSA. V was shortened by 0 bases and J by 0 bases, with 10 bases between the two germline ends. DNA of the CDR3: TGTGCCAGCAGCTTAGCGCTGGGACTCAGCACAGATACGCAGTATTTT. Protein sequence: CASSLALGLSTDTQYF. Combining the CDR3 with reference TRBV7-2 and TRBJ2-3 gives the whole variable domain GAGVSQSPSNKVTEKGKDVELRCDPISGHTALYWYRQSLGQGLEFLIYFQGNSAPDKSGLPSDRFSAERTGGSVSTLTIQRTQQEDSAVYLCASSLALGLSTDTQYFGPGTRLTVL.

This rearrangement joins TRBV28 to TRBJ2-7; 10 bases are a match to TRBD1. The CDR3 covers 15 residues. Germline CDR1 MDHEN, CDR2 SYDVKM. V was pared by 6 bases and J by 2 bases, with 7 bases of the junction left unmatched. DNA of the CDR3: TGTGCCAGCAGGTATCCGGGACAGGGGCCCTACGAGCAGTACTTC. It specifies CASRYPGQGPYEQYF.

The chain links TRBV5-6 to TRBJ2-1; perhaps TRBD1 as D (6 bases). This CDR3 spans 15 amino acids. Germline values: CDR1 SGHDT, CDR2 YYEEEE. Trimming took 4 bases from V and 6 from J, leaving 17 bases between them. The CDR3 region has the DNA TGTGCCAGCAGCGCCCCCCAGGGGAGAGGCAATGAGCAGTTCTTC. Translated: CASSAPQGRGNEQFF.

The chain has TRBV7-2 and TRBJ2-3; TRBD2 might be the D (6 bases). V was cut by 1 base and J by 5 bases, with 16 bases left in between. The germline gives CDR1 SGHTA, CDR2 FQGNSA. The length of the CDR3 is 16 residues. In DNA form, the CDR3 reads TGTGCCAGCAGCTTAGAGCTGGGGGGACTGGGAGATACGCAGTATTTT. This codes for CASSLELGGLGDTQYF.

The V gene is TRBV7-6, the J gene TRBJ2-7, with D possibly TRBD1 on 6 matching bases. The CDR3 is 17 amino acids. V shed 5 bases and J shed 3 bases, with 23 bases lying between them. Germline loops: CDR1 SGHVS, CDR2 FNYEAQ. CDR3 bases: TGTGCCAGCAGCCAAGCATCAGGGGTCCCAACTGTCTACGAGCAGTACTTC. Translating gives CASSQASGVPTVYEQYF.